This TCR beta chain comes out of a study of CD8 T cells in Susac syndrome. With random hexamers, about 0.45 to 1 ug RNA was reverse transcribed. Amplification of the TCR beta CDR3 was carried out by immunoSEQ multiplex PCR, which spanned a total of 54 Vbeta and 13 Jbeta segments. TCRdb redid the calling of the immunoSEQ multiplex PCR reads with MiXCR, one entry per CDR3 protein. This table holds 350,000 to 550,000 distinct CDR3 sequences, more than 80% found once. The receptor was derived from a human donor with multiple sclerosis. The material sequenced was CD8+ T cells from PBMCs.

The CDR3 bases are TGTGCTAGTGGTTTAGTAGGGGAGCCCAATGAAAAACTGTTTTTT. Translating gives CASGLVGEPNEKLFF. The V and J genes are TRBV12-5 and TRBJ1-4; tentative D call: TRBD1 (5 bases). With 3 bases removed from V and 5 bases from J, the gap between germline ends came to 13 bases. The CDR3 contains 15 residues. From germline, CDR1 is LGHNT and CDR2 FRNRAP.